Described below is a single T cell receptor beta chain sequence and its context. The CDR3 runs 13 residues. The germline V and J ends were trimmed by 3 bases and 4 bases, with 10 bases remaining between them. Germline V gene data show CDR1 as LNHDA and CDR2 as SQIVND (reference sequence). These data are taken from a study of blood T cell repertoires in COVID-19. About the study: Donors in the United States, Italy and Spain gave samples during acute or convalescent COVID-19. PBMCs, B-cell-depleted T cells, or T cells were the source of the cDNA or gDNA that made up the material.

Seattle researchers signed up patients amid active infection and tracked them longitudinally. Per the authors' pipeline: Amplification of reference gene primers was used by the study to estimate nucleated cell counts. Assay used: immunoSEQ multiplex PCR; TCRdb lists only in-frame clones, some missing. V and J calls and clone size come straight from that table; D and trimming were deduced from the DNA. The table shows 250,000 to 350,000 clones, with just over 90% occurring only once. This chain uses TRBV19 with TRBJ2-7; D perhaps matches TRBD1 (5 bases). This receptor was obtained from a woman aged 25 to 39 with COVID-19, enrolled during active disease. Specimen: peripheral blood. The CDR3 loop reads CASSMGRTYEQYF. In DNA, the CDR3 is TGTGCCAGTAGTATGGGGCGGACGTACGAGCAGTACTTC.